This T cell receptor (beta chain) was recovered during a study of cytomegalovirus exposure and HLA in healthy donors. About the study: Inside one of the first data releases sat around 77 million unique TCRs taken from HLA-typed donors.

V gave up 6 bases and J gave up 2 bases, with 16 bases separating them. Germline V gene data show CDR1 as SNHLY and CDR2 as FYNNEI. The CDR3 totals 15 residues. The PCR was carried out with 60 Vbeta primers and 13 Jbeta primers. Profiling relied on immunoSEQ multiplex PCR, and the TCRdb table lists in-frame clones only, not all of them. This table holds 180,000 or so clones, 80% to 90% found once. Sequenced: PBMCs. This clonotype was obtained from a woman aged 18-29 years in good health and CMV-seronegative. The V gene is TRBV2, the J gene TRBJ1-2, with D possibly TRBD1 on 5 matching bases. The CDR3 here is CASSDGHYGNYGYTF. The DNA for the CDR3 is TGTGCCAGCAGCGACGGACACTACGGAAACTATGGCTACACCTTC.